The entry below gives a single T cell receptor (beta chain) sequence along with its context. Its antigen is unknown. This entry is derived from a study of PD-1 blockade in classical Hodgkin lymphoma. Study-level findings and limits: Newly diagnosed patients were reported to exhibit reduced baseline TCR diversity relative to healthy donors. It was among complete responders that baseline diversity resembled that of newly diagnosed patients.

Some clones are missing from TCRdb's copy, which holds only in-frame ones; the method was immunoSEQ multiplex PCR. In the table there are about 40,000 clones, about 71% of which are singletons. V was trimmed by 4 bases and J by 1 base, leaving 10 bases between them. The CDR3 totals 15 residues. CDR1 is PRHDT, CDR2 FYEKMQ, per germline (reference sequence). With no exception, relapse followed autologous stem cell transplantation in all patients, and brentuximab vedotin exposure varied. The receptor was derived from a human donor with classical Hodgkin lymphoma. J is TRBJ2-2 and V is TRBV13; unclear D gene. This sample comprised peripheral blood mononuclear cells (PBMCs), obtained at baseline. The CDR3 sequence: CASSSLFMNTGELFF. The CDR3 nucleotides are TGTGCCAGCAGCTCTCTCTTCATGAACACCGGGGAGCTGTTTTTT.